What follows are 22 T cell receptor beta chains derived from one specimen sequenced in a study of T cell changes during pregnancy in multiple sclerosis. Profiled with immunoSEQ multiplex PCR; TCRdb holds only in-frame clones, not every one. The repertoire holds around 72,000 clones, with around nine tenths as singletons. Here the sequenced sample was peripheral blood, taken in the second trimester of pregnancy. The receptors derive from a female donor in good health, enrolled as a control in a pregnancy study.

The J gene is TRBJ2-3, the V gene TRBV6-5, with D possibly being TRBD2 (5 bases). Trimming cost V 2 bases and J 1 base, with 7 bases left between them. The germline gives CDR1 MNHEY, CDR2 SVGAGI. CDR3 size: 14 residues. CDR3 sequence reads: CASSYSGGTDTQYF. The CDR3 DNA reads as TGTGCCAGCAGTTACAGCGGAGGCACAGATACGCAGTATTTT.

The J gene is TRBJ1-1, the V gene TRBV11-3; possibly TRBD1 for D (5 bases). V was cut by 5 bases and J by 5 bases, with 12 bases left in between. Germline V gene data show CDR1 as SGHNT and CDR2 as YENEEA. The CDR3 totals 13 residues. The CDR3 DNA sequence: TGTGCCAGCAGCCAGGGTTATTGGACTGAAGCTTTCTTT. As protein: CASSQGYWTEAFF.

The CDR3, as DNA: TGTGCCAGCAGCGTAGGGGAGGGGCCCTACGAGCAGTACTTC. Protein product: CASSVGEGPYEQYF. V usage is TRBV9 and J usage is TRBJ2-7, with TRBD2 matching 7 bases. CDR3 length: 14 residues. Germline CDR1 reads SGDLS; CDR2 reads YYNGEE. V was pared by 0 bases and J by 2 bases, with 2 bases of the junction left unmatched.

The chain combines TRBV4-2 with TRBJ1-2, with 9 nucleotides matching TRBD1. This CDR3 spans 15 amino acids. V was pared by 2 bases and J by 2 bases, with 3 bases of the junction left unmatched. Per germline, CDR1 LGHNA and CDR2 YNFKEQ. CDR3 sequence (DNA): TGTGCCAGCAGCCAAAGGGACAGGGCCAACTATGGCTACACCTTC. This codes for CASSQRDRANYGYTF.

The gene calls are TRBV7-3 and TRBJ1-2, with D tentatively TRBD1 (6 bases). Germline lookup yields CDR1 SGHTA and CDR2 FQGTGA. Trimming took 0 bases from V and 4 from J, leaving 15 bases between them. CDR3 length equals 16 residues. The CDR3 is CASSLTSAGAAYGYTF. DNA for the CDR3: TGTGCCAGCAGCTTAACATCCGCAGGGGCTGCCTATGGCTACACCTTC.

The V call is TRBV5-1, the J call TRBJ1-6; TRBD1 aligns across 9 bases. This CDR3 has 17 amino acids. The trim removed 0 bases at V and 6 bases at J, leaving 7 bases unmatched. Germline loops: CDR1 SGHRS, CDR2 YFSETQ. CDR3 in amino acids: CASSLGQSGQGNSPLHF. For the CDR3, the DNA is TGCGCCAGCAGCTTGGGACAGTCGGGACAGGGTAATTCACCCCTCCACTTT.

This chain links TRBV28 with TRBJ1-5; no clear D gene. The CDR3 runs 13 residues. Germline CDR1 MDHEN, CDR2 SYDVKM. V lost 5 bases and J lost 7, with 12 bases in between. CDR3 region: CASSVSDWQPQHF. The DNA for the CDR3 is TGTGCCAGCAGTGTGTCGGACTGGCAGCCCCAGCATTTT.

The chain combines TRBV4-3 with TRBJ2-1; the D gene is possibly TRBD2 (6 bases). The CDR3 is 15 residues long. V shed 4 bases and J shed 9 bases, with 19 bases lying between them. Germline V CDR1 and CDR2: LGHNA, YSLEER. CDR3 sequence reads: CASSPWDRRGTEQFF. CDR3 DNA: TGCGCCAGCAGCCCTTGGGACCGGCGGGGCACTGAGCAGTTCTTC.

The rearrangement joins TRBV5-4 to TRBJ2-7; no clear D. The ends were cut back, 4 bases at V and 3 bases at J, with 14 bases in the middle. The CDR3 spans 14 residues. Germline V CDR1 and CDR2: SGHNT, YYREEE (reference sequence). Here the CDR3 reads CASSPTQSGYEQYF. DNA for the CDR3: TGTGCCAGCAGCCCTACTCAATCCGGCTACGAGCAGTACTTC.

The genes are TRBV6-4 and TRBJ2-1; D not resolved. Per germline, CDR1 MRHNA and CDR2 SNTAGT. V was cut by 10 bases and J by 15 bases, with 10 bases left in between. CDR3 length equals 8 residues. CDR3 sequence: CAKPTSFF. CDR3 coding DNA: TGTGCCAAGCCAACTTCGTTCTTC.

Regarding this clone: At one end, the junction sequence differs from germline, possibly due to a read error. V usage is TRBV29-1 and J usage is TRBJ2-5; D not resolved. The germline V gene encodes CDR1 SQVTM and CDR2 ANQGSEA. This CDR3 is built from 11 residues. The CDR3 nucleotides read TGTGCTTCGAGGTACCAAGAGACCCAGTACTTC. Translation gives CASRYQETQYF.

The sample holds one count of this clone. The J gene is TRBJ1-1, the V gene TRBV4-3; 7 bases align to TRBD1. The CDR3 sequence is 16 residues long. V trimming: 0 bases; J trimming: 4 bases; junction bases outside the gene matches: 8. The germline V gene encodes CDR1 LGHNA and CDR2 YSLEER. The CDR3 is CASSQDPTGWGTEAFF. DNA of the CDR3: TGCGCCAGCAGCCAAGATCCGACAGGGTGGGGCACTGAAGCTTTCTTT.

V gene TRBV7-9 combines with J gene TRBJ2-5; D remains unclear. Germline loops: CDR1 SEHNR, CDR2 FQNEAQ (reference sequence). The V end was cut by 5 bases, the J end by 5 bases, with 15 bases between. This CDR3 has 14 residues. The CDR3 coding sequence is TGTGCCAGCAGCCTACGAGGAGAGTTGGAGACCCAGTACTTC. Translation gives CASSLRGELETQYF.

The chain recombines TRBV28 with TRBJ2-6; D ambiguous. The CDR3 loop spans 15 amino acids. Germline loops: CDR1 MDHEN, CDR2 SYDVKM. With 6 bases removed from V and 0 bases from J, the gap between germline ends came to 9 bases. As DNA, the CDR3 is TGTGCCAGCAGCCTCCCGGGCTCTGGGGCCAACGTCCTGACTTTC. Its translation: CASSLPGSGANVLTF. Full variable domain (remainder filled in from reference TRBV28 and TRBJ2-6): DVKVTQSSRYLVKRTGEKVFLECVQDMDHENMFWYRQDPGLGLRLIYFSYDVKMKEKGDIPEGYSVSREKKERFSLILESASTNQTSMYLCASSLPGSGANVLTFGAGSRLTVL.

V is TRBV7-3 and J is TRBJ2-3, with TRBD2 identical over 8 bases. The CDR3 runs 16 residues. Germline V gene lookup returns CDR1 SGHTA and CDR2 FQGTGA. J gave up 4 bases and V 4 bases, and 10 bases lay outside the gene matches. The CDR3 region has the DNA TGTGCCAGCAGCTCCCGAGCGGGGGCCGGCGCAGATACGCAGTATTTT. Its protein is CASSSRAGAGADTQYF.

The gene calls are TRBV4-3 and TRBJ1-2; TRBD1 matches at 8 bases. Germline-derived CDR1 and CDR2 are LGHNA and YSLEER. V trimming: 0 bases; J trimming: 3 bases; junction bases outside the gene matches: 6. CDR3 length: 16 amino acids. CDR3 residues: CASSQESTGAYYGYTF. The CDR3 DNA reads as TGCGCCAGCAGCCAAGAGTCGACAGGGGCCTACTATGGCTACACCTTC.

The chain carries TRBV11-1 and TRBJ1-1; D might be TRBD1 (6 bases). This CDR3 contains 14 residues. The ends were cut back, 2 bases at V and 2 bases at J, with 9 bases in the middle. Germline lookup yields CDR1 SGHAT and CDR2 FQDESV (reference sequence). For the CDR3, the DNA is TGTGCCAGCAGCTTACGGGGGGGCAACACTGAAGCTTTCTTT. As protein: CASSLRGGNTEAFF.

The chain employs TRBV9 and TRBJ2-3, with TRBD2 identical over 7 bases. The CDR3 length is 16 residues. Looked up from germline, CDR1 is SGDLS and CDR2 is YYNGEE. The ends lost 0 bases at V and 6 bases at J; junction bases unmatched: 10. CDR3 bases: TGTGCCAGCAGCGTAGCCATGGGGAGGGGTGGGGATACGCAGTATTTT. This encodes CASSVAMGRGGDTQYF.

The chain combines TRBV18 with TRBJ1-1; no firm D call. The CDR3 extends over 14 amino acids. Germline V gene sequence: CDR1 KGHSH, CDR2 LQKENI. Trimming took off 4 bases at V and 4 bases at J, with 13 bases between the two ends. The DNA for the CDR3 is TGTGCCAGCTCACTCCGGGGTTACGGCACTGAAGCTTTCTTT. Translation gives CASSLRGYGTEAFF.

V is TRBV7-8 and J is TRBJ2-1; the D gene is possibly TRBD2 (6 bases). Germline CDR1 reads SGHVS; CDR2 reads FQNEAQ. This CDR3 has 16 residues. V lost 1 base, J lost 3 bases, and 13 bases lay in between. CDR3 sequence (DNA): TGTGCCAGCAGCTTAGGGGGGGACTTCCGCTACAATGAGCAGTTCTTC. Protein: CASSLGGDFRYNEQFF.

This chain links TRBV6-5 with TRBJ1-2, with TRBD1 as a possible D gene (5 bases). The V end lost 3 bases, the J end lost 4 bases, and 15 bases lay between the germline ends. Germline CDR1 and CDR2: MNHEY and SVGAGI. The CDR3 totals 15 residues. Here the CDR3 DNA reads TGTGCCAGCAGTTATTCGGAGGGGAGCGGCTATGGCTACACCTTC. Translated, it gives CASSYSEGSGYGYTF.

The chain employs TRBV10-3 and TRBJ1-1; D gene unclear. Germline V CDR1 and CDR2: ENHRY, SYGVKD. The CDR3 loop spans 13 amino acids. V lost 10 bases and J lost 4, with 16 bases in between. The CDR3 coding sequence is TGTGCCACCGCCCCCATCGCGGGCACTGAAGCTTTCTTT. Translating gives CATAPIAGTEAFF.